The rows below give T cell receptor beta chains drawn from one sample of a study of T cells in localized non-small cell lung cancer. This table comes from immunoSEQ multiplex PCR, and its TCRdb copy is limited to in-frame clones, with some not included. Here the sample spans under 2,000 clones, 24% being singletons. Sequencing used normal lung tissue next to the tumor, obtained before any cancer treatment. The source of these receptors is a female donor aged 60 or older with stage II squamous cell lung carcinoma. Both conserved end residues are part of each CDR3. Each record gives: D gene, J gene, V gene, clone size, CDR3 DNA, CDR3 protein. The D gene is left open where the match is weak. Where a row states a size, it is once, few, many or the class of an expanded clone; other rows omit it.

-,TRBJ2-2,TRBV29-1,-,TGCAGCGTTGCAGCAGGGGAAGACGGGGAGCTGTTTTTT,CSVAAGEDGELFF
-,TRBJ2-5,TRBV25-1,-,TGTGCCAGCAGTGAACAGGGCCAACGGGGAGAGACCCAGTACTTC,CASSEQGQRGETQYF
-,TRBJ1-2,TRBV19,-,TGTGCCAGTAGTATATCAGGGGAAAATGGCTACACCTTC,CASSISGENGYTF
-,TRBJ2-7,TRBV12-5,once,TGTGCTAGTGGTTTGACCTTCTACGAGCAGTACTTC,CASGLTFYEQYF
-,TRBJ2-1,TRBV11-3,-,TGTGCCAGCACCCCCGACGAGGGGTACAATGAGCAGTTCTTC,CASTPDEGYNEQFF
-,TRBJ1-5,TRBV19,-,TGTGCCACCGGGACGGATGATTATCAGCCCCAGCATTTT,CATGTDDYQPQHF
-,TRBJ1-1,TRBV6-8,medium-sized,TGTGCCATCAGTGCACGAGGGATGAACACTGAAGCTTTCTTT,CAISARGMNTEAFF
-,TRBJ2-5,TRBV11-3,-,TGTGCCAGCAGCTCCACTAGGGGCCAAGAGACCCAGTACTTC,CASSSTRGQETQYF
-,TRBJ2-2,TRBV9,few,TGTGCCAGCAGACAGGGAGTTCTAGCCGGGGAGCTGTTTTTT,CASRQGVLAGELFF
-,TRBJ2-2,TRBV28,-,TGTGCCAGCAGCCCTCCTACAGGTGGGACCGGGGAGCTGTTTTTT,CASSPPTGGTGELFF
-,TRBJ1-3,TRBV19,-,TGTGCCAGTAGTATTCGCGGACAGATGTTATATTTT,CASSIRGQMLYF
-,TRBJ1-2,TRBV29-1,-,TGCAGCGTTGAAGATGGCAGGGGACGAAACTATGGCTACACCTTC,CSVEDGRGRNYGYTF
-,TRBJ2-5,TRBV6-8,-,TGTGCCAGCAGGGACTCTGGGGGGGCAGGGGAGACCCAGTACTTC,CASRDSGGAGETQYF
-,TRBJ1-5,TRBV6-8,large,TGTGCCAGCAGTTACGGTAGTCCGTGGAGCAATCAGCCCCAGCATTTT,CASSYGSPWSNQPQHF
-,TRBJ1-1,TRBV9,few,TGTGCCAGCAGCTCCGGAAACACTGAAGCTTTCTTT,CASSSGNTEAFF
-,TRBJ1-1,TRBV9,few,TGTGCCAGCAGCGCAGGGAACACTGAAGCTTTCTTT,CASSAGNTEAFF
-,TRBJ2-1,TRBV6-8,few,TGTGCCAGCAGTTACGGGTGGAGCTCCTACAATGAGCAGTTCTTC,CASSYGWSSYNEQFF
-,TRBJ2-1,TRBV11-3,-,TGTGCCAGCAGCTTCCTTGGACAGTCTTACAATGAGCAGTTCTTC,CASSFLGQSYNEQFF
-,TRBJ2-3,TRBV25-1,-,TGTGCCAGCAGGGAAGAAAAGAGAGATACGCAGTATTTT,CASREEKRDTQYF